The 2 T cell receptor beta chains below all came from one sample that was sequenced in a study of T cells in localized non-small cell lung cancer. Generated by immunoSEQ multiplex PCR, the TCRdb table keeps only in-frame clones and is missing some. The data hold 30,000 to 45,000 clones, with roughly 85% observed a single time. This material consisted of peripheral blood, taken before any cancer treatment. These receptors all come from a woman aged 35 to 75 with stage I lung adenocarcinoma.

The rearrangement joins TRBV2 to TRBJ1-4, with D maybe TRBD1 (6 bases). The CDR3 has 11 residues. Germline-derived CDR1 and CDR2 are SNHLY and FYNNEI. The ends were cut back, 9 bases at V and 10 bases at J, with 12 bases in the middle. The CDR3 bases are TGTGCCAGACAGGGAGGTGGAAAACTGTTTTTT. Translation: CARQGGGKLFF.

In regard to this clone: The germline gene is not matched at one end of the junction; a read error may be the cause. The genes are TRBV28 and TRBJ2-5; D is unresolved. The CDR3 is 13 amino acids. Germline V gives CDR1 MDHEN, CDR2 SYDVKM. The CDR3 is CASSRLDHETQYF. The DNA of the CDR3 is TGTGCCAGCAGTCGACTGGACCATGAGACCCAGTACTTC.